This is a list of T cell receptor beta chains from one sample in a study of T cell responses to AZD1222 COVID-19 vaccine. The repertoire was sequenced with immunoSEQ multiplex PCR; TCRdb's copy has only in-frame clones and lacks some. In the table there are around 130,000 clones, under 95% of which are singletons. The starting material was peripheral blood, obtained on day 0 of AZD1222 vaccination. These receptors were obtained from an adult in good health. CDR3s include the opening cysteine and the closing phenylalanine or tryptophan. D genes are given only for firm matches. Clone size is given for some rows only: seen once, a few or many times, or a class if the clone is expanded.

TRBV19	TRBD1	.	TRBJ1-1	CASILTGANTEAFF	TGTGCCAGTATCCTGACAGGGGCGAACACTGAAGCTTTCTTT
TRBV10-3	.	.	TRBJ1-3	CAISESGGSGNTIYF	TGTGCCATCAGTGAGTCTGGGGGCTCTGGAAACACCATATATTTT
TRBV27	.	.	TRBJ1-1	CASSLRETQLSVF	TGTGCCAGCAGTTTACGTGAGACACAATTAAGTGTCTTT
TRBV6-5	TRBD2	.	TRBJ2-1	CASSLRESYNEQFF	TGTGCCAGCAGTTTGCGGGAGTCCTACAATGAGCAGTTCTTC
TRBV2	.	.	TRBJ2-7	CASSEFDGSREQYF	TGTGCCAGCAGTGAATTCGACGGATCACGAGAGCAGTACTTC
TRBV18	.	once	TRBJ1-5	CASSPPYGGGQPQHF	TGTGCCAGCTCACCACCGTACGGGGGCGGCCAGCCCCAGCATTTT
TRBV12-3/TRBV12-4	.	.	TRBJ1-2	CASSHSRGYTF	TGTGCCAGCAGTCATAGTCGAGGCTACACCTTC
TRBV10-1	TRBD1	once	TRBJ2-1	CASSPHNAGGNEQFF	TGCGCCAGCAGTCCTCACAACGCAGGGGGCAATGAGCAGTTCTTC
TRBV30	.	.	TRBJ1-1	CAWRVQGRNTEAFF	TGTGCCTGGAGGGTACAGGGAAGGAACACTGAAGCTTTCTTT
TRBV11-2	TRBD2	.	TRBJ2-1	CASIVSGLAGLASYNEQFF	TGTGCCAGCATCGTTTCGGGACTAGCGGGACTAGCCAGTTACAATGAGCAGTTCTTC
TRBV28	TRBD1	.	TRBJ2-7	CASSLWDRVGYEQYF	TGTGCCAGCAGTTTATGGGACAGGGTAGGCTACGAGCAGTACTTC
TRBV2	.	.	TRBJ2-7	CASSARSPSYEQYF	TGTGCCAGCAGTGCCCGCAGCCCATCCTACGAGCAGTACTTC
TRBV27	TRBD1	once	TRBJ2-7	CASSFRTGKSYEQYF	TGTGCCAGCAGTTTCCGGACAGGGAAATCCTACGAGCAGTACTTC
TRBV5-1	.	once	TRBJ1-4	CASSLGPLTNEKLFF	TGCGCCAGCAGCTTGGGGCCATTAACTAATGAAAAACTGTTTTTT
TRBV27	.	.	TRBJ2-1	CASSTRTYYNEQFF	TGTGCCAGCAGTACCCGGACCTATTACAATGAGCAGTTCTTC
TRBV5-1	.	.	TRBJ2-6	CAVRRGDPGANVLTF	TGCGCCGTCCGCAGGGGGGACCCTGGGGCCAACGTCCTGACTTTC
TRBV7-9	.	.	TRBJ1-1	CASTDRWGGTEAFF	TGTGCCAGCACAGATCGTTGGGGGGGCACTGAAGCTTTCTTT
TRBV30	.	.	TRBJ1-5	CAWSEGSLQPQHF	TGTGCCTGGAGTGAAGGGTCCCTTCAGCCCCAGCATTTT
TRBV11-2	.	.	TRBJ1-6	CASSLNTGSSPLHF	TGTGCCAGCAGCTTAAACACAGGGAGTTCACCCCTCCACTTT
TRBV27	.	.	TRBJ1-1	CASSFRWKVSEAFF	TGTGCCAGCAGTTTTAGGTGGAAAGTATCTGAAGCTTTCTTT
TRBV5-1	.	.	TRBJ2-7	CASSLPRGYEQYF	TGCGCCAGCAGCTTGCCACGCGGCTACGAGCAGTACTTC
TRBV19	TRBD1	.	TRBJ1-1	CASSPQGGVEAFF	TGTGCCAGTAGCCCACAGGGGGGTGTTGAAGCTTTCTTT
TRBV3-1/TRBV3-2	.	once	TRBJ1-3	CASSQAGVGNTIYF	TGTGCCAGCAGCCAGGCAGGCGTTGGAAACACCATATATTTT
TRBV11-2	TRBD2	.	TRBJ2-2	CASSLSGRADTGELFF	TGTGCCAGCAGCCTTAGCGGGAGGGCCGACACCGGGGAGCTGTTTTTT
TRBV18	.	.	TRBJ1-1	CASSRQRTNTEAFF	TGTGCCAGCTCACGACAGAGAACGAACACTGAAGCTTTCTTT
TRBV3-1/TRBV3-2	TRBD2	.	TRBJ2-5	CASSQASGSHETQYF	TGTGCCAGCAGCCAAGCAAGCGGGAGCCACGAGACCCAGTACTTC
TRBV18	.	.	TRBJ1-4	CASSPLLGNSEKLFF	TGTGCCAGCTCACCACTCCTTGGCAATAGCGAAAAACTGTTTTTT
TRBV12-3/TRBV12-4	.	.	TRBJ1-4	CASSFSREKLFF	TGTGCCAGCAGTTTCAGTCGAGAAAAACTGTTTTTT
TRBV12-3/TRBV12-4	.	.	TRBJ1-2	CASREGAFYGYTF	TGTGCCAGCAGGGAGGGAGCTTTCTATGGCTACACCTTC
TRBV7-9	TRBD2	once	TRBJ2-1	CASSLRVAGVDEQFF	TGTGCCAGCAGCTTAAGAGTAGCGGGAGTGGATGAGCAGTTCTTC
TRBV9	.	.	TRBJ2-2	CASSVGGGTVGGELFF	TGTGCCAGCAGCGTAGGAGGAGGGACAGTAGGCGGGGAGCTGTTTTTT
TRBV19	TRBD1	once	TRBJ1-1	CASRIDRDNTEAFF	TGTGCCAGTAGGATAGACAGGGACAACACTGAAGCTTTCTTT
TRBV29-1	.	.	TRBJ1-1	CSVHLTGPNTEAFF	TGCAGCGTTCACCTGACAGGCCCCAACACTGAAGCTTTCTTT
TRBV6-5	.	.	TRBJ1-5	CASSQGNQPQHF	TGTGCCAGCAGTCAGGGGAATCAGCCCCAGCATTTT
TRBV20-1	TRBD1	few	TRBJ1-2	CSAGQGRDYTF	TGCAGTGCTGGACAGGGGAGAGACTACACCTTC
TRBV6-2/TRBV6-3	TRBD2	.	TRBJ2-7	CASSYPGLAGSYEQYF	TGTGCCAGCAGTTACCCCGGGCTAGCGGGATCCTACGAGCAGTACTTC
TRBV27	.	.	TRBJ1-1	CASSLGTGWATEAFF	TGTGCCAGCAGTTTGGGCACAGGGTGGGCCACTGAAGCTTTCTTT